These 11 T cell receptor beta chains were sequenced from one sample in a study of T cell responses to AZD1222 COVID-19 vaccine. TCRdb's copy holds only in-frame clones and misses some; the assay was immunoSEQ multiplex PCR. Found here are 120,000 to 150,000 clones, around nine tenths of them singletons; the top ten hold about 3%. The sample here was peripheral blood, taken on day 0 of MenACWY control vaccination. These receptors were taken from an adult in good health.

This chain links TRBV4-1 with TRBJ2-2; 8 bases line up with TRBD2. Trimming at V came to 4 bases and at J to 0 bases, leaving 7 bases not matched to a gene. Germline CDR1 reads MGHRA; CDR2 reads YSYEKL. CDR3 size: 17 residues. The DNA of the CDR3 is TGCGCCAGCAGCCGCATTAGCGGGACCACGAACACCGGGGAGCTGTTTTTT. This codes for CASSRISGTTNTGELFF.

V gene TRBV10-3 combines with J gene TRBJ2-1; 11 positions match TRBD1. V lost 2 bases and J lost 6; bases outside the gene matches: 3. Germline V gene data show CDR1 as ENHRY and CDR2 as SYGVKD. This CDR3 has 15 residues. The CDR3 nucleotides read TGTGCCATCAGTGAGGTGGGACAGGGGGGCAATGAGCAGTTCTTC. As protein: CAISEVGQGGNEQFF.

The chain employs TRBV5-1 and TRBJ2-5; tentative D call: TRBD1 (6 bases). This CDR3 region has 14 residues. Germline V lookup: CDR1 SGHRS, CDR2 YFSETQ. V dropped 0 bases and J dropped 2 bases, with 8 bases sitting between them. The CDR3 loop reads CASSLAGQQETQYF. CDR3 DNA sequence: TGCGCCAGCAGCTTGGCAGGACAGCAAGAGACCCAGTACTTC.

The V call is TRBV7-2, the J call TRBJ2-2; no reliable D call. Germline CDR1 is SGHTA and CDR2 is FQGNSA. This CDR3 has 14 residues. Between the trimmed V and J ends, which lost 2 bases and 5 bases, there was a span of 9 bases. CDR3 bases: TGTGCCAGCAGCTTACCAGGCCGAACCGGGGAGCTGTTTTTT. It codes for CASSLPGRTGELFF.

The chain recombines TRBV3-1 (or the pseudogene TRBV3-2) with TRBJ1-2; the match to TRBD1 covers 10 bases. This CDR3 contains 16 residues. The ends lost 4 bases at V and 4 bases at J; junction bases unmatched: 9. In germline, CDR1 is LGHDT, CDR2 YNNKEL (reference sequence). The CDR3 here is CASSRQGARVGYGYTF. The CDR3, as DNA: TGTGCCAGCAGCCGACAGGGGGCTCGAGTCGGCTATGGCTACACCTTC.

J is TRBJ2-7 and V is TRBV11-2; TRBD2 aligns across 9 bases. Germline CDR1 is SGHAT and CDR2 is FQNNGV. This CDR3 contains 18 residues. Trimming took 5 bases from V and 0 from J; bases not matched to a gene: 14. CDR3 nucleotides: TGTGCCAGCAGCCGACGTGTTAGCGGGAGTATATCCTCCTACGAGCAGTACTTC. It codes for CASSRRVSGSISSYEQYF.

This clone has only one observation. The genes are TRBV9 and TRBJ1-2, with 10 bases matching TRBD1. In germline, CDR1 is SGDLS, CDR2 YYNGEE. The trim removed 3 bases at V and 8 bases at J, leaving 10 bases unmatched. The CDR3 sequence is 15 residues long. CDR3 protein: CASSAGTGVSAGYTF. CDR3 nucleotide sequence: TGTGCCAGCAGCGCGGGGACAGGGGTATCGGCGGGCTACACCTTC. The full variable domain, with the rest looked up from reference TRBV9 and TRBJ1-2, is DSGVTQTPKHLITATGQRVTLRCSPRSGDLSVYWYQQSLDQGLQFLIQYYNGEERAKGNILERFSAQQFPDLHSELNLSSLELGDSALYFCASSAGTGVSAGYTFGSGTRLTVV.

The V call is TRBV18, the J call TRBJ1-1; D unclear. Trimming cost V 6 bases and J 6 bases, with 14 bases left between them. Germline V CDR1 and CDR2: KGHSH, LQKENI. This CDR3 has 13 residues. The DNA of the CDR3 is TGTGCCAGCTCGGCAAGGGAAAGCGCTGAAGCTTTCTTT. It is translated as CASSARESAEAFF.

This clone was counted between two and nine times. The CDR3 coding sequence is TGTGCCAGTAGTATAGCAGCTAGCGGGAGCTACGAGCAGTACTTC. Translation: CASSIAASGSYEQYF. This chain uses TRBV19 with TRBJ2-7; TRBD2 aligns across 10 bases. The CDR3 is made up of 15 amino acids. Germline V CDR1 and CDR2: LNHDA, SQIVND (reference sequence). Trimming removed 1 base from V and 3 bases from J; junction bases left unmatched: 3.

The chain uses TRBV6-5 and TRBJ1-1; D possibly corresponds to TRBD1 (5 bases). The V end lost 0 bases, the J end lost 3 bases, and 14 bases lay between the germline ends. Germline lookup yields CDR1 MNHEY and CDR2 SVGAGI. This CDR3 contains 16 residues. The CDR3 DNA sequence: TGTGCCAGCAGTTACTCCGGGGCAGGGCAAGACACTGAAGCTTTCTTT. Amino acid sequence: CASSYSGAGQDTEAFF.

The gene calls are TRBV29-1 and TRBJ2-1; no reliable D call. The CDR3 spans 15 residues. Germline values: CDR1 SQVTM, CDR2 ANQGSEA. V was pared by 0 bases and J by 0 bases, with 9 bases between. The CDR3 DNA follows: TGCAGCGTTGAAGAGGCAGGCGGCTCCTACAATGAGCAGTTCTTC. Encoded protein: CSVEEAGGSYNEQFF.